This T cell receptor beta chain comes out of a study of blood T cell repertoires in COVID-19. Per the study methods: Scientists estimated how many nucleated cells there were by amplifying reference gene primers. Libraries were prepared by immunoSEQ multiplex PCR; TCRdb keeps only in-frame clonotypes and omits some of them. The V and J calls and clone size are taken from that table; D and trimming were inferred from the DNA. This table holds hundreds of thousands of clones, more than 80% found once. Losses at the gene ends were 6 bases for V and 6 bases for J; bases not matched to a gene: 14. The CDR3 runs 17 residues. CDR1 is LNHDA, CDR2 SQIVND, per germline (reference sequence).

The sequenced sample consisted of peripheral blood. This rearrangement joins TRBV19 to TRBJ2-1; TRBD2 matches 10 bases. The sequence derives from a woman under 40 with active or convalescent COVID-19. The CDR3 DNA reads TGTGCCAGTAGGTCAGCTAGCGGGAGCGTAAGGGCCAATGAGCAGTTCTTC. It translates to CASRSASGSVRANEQFF.